Detailed here is one T cell receptor beta chain. Many counts were recorded for this clonotype. Its cognate antigen has yet to be identified. No per-base quality is available; no much larger clone lies one base away. This record belongs to a study of early T cells in non-severe SARS-CoV-2 infection (dated by TCRdb to about 2021). Looking at the study overall: Bulk RNA from unsorted whole blood was used for TCR sequencing, so alpha and beta chains could not be paired.

Broader findings and caveats from the paper: VDJdb matching was skewed toward anti-spike CD8 responses and likely underestimated virus-specific expansions, missing private and CD4 specificities.

Set within a cohort of healthcare workers in London, UK, this nested case-control study involved weekly PCR testing of nasopharyngeal swabs along with blood sampling. Healthcare workers were enrolled in the week of the UK lockdown, from 23 to 31 March 2020, and were followed every week for up to roughly 15 weeks. The germline V gene encodes CDR1 LNHNV and CDR2 YYDKDF (reference sequence). Taken from cysteine to phenylalanine, the CDR3 has 13 residues. The retained sequence is limited to the CDR3, 39 bases, with the frame set at the first base. V loses 2 bases, J loses 6 bases, and the germline ends lie 7 bases apart. To prepare the library, 5' RACE was applied. Sequencing took place on a NextSeq 500. In the TCR library protocol, unique molecular identifiers were attached to individual cDNA molecules to correct for PCR bias and sequencing error. Both TCR alpha and beta chains were sequenced, and tight co-correlation was observed between alpha and beta sequence abundances in each sample. In the source study's methods: Decombinator V4 was used to perform V gene, J gene and CDR3 annotation of TCR sequences. TCRs were defined as expanded if a significant change between any two time points was detected under a Poisson model with p below 0.0001. TCR abundances were normalised to the total number of TCRs sequenced per sample and were expressed as counts per million. TRAV1-2 paired with TRAJ12, TRAJ20 or TRAJ33 defined MAIT TCRs, while TRAV10 paired with TRAJ18 defined iNKT TCRs. A search of VDJdb, accessed on 1 November 2021, was run for TCRs annotated to CMV, EBV and SARS-CoV-2, with TCRs annotated for multiple antigens excluded. Clones were called with MiXCR by TCRdb after fastp trimmed the public reads at Q25, and only in-frame beta chains were retained. Every distinct CDR3 protein forms one entry, paired with its most common genes and DNA. It is TCRdb's table, rather than the study itself, that gives the V and J calls and clone size. The sample table lists over 20,000 distinct CDR3 sequences, less than 7% of them with a count of one. The leading ten clones occupy 2.4% of the sample.

What was sequenced was whole blood. The receptor was derived from an adult who was a healthcare worker with PCR-confirmed SARS-CoV-2 infection or an uninfected control (not recorded which). The receptor chain draws on TRBV15 and TRBJ2-2; a tentative D match to TRBD2 spans 6 bases. The CDR3 amino acid sequence is: CATSRWRAGELFF. The DNA sequence follows: TGTGCCACCAGCAGATGGAGGGCCGGGGAGCTGTTTTTT.